This T cell receptor (beta chain) was identified in a study of read filtering for tumor transcriptome and immune sequencing. Study information: RNA-seq yielded only about 80 to 1,400 TCR reads, IR-seq about 4 to 10.27 million.

CDR1 and CDR2 (germline): SGHTA, FQGNSA. Trimming stripped 1 base from V and 1 base from J, with 5 bases between. The CDR3 totals 14 residues. Regarding this clonotype: Its target is not known.

This library used roughly 400 ng RNA and molecular barcoded adaptors spanning alpha/delta and beta/gamma chains. TCRdb called the reads again in MiXCR, with one record for every CDR3 protein. The sample consists of about 93,000 distinct CDR3 sequences, 20% to 25% of them appearing once. The study's findings and limits: Correlation between methods rose after single-read clonotypes were removed.

The rearrangement links TRBV7-2 to TRBJ2-4; D possibly uses TRBD1 or TRBD2 (5 bases each). The clonotype was recovered from a donor at least 40 years old with multiple myeloma. The material sequenced was a population of CD138-negative cells sorted from bone marrow. CDR3 residues: CASSLGGAKNIQYF. CDR3 bases: TGTGCCAGCAGCTTAGGGGGGGCCAAAAACATTCAGTACTTC.